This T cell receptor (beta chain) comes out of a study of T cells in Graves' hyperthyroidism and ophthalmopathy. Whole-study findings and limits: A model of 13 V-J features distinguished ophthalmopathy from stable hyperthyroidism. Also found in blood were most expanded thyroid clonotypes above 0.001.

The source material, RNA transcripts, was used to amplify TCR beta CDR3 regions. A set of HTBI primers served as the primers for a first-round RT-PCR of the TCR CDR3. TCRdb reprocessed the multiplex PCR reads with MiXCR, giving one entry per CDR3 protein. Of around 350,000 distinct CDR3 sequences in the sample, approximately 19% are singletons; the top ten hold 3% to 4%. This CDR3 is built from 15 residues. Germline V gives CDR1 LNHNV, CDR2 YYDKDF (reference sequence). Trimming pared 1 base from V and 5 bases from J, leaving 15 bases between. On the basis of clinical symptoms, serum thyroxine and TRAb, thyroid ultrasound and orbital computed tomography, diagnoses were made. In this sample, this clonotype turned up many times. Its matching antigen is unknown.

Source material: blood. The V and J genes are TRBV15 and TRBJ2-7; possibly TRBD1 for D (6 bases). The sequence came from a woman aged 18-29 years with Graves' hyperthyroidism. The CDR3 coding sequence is TGTGCCACCAGCAGAGGGGCAGGGGTGGACAACGAGCAGTACTTC. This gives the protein CATSRGAGVDNEQYF.